This TCR beta chain was recorded in a study of T cells in pancreatic ductal adenocarcinoma. No neoadjuvant therapy was given to the selected pancreatic ductal adenocarcinoma patients before their surgery. The CDR3 extends over 11 amino acids. The V end lost 7 bases, the J end lost 4 bases, and 8 bases lay between the germline ends. The V gene's germline CDR1 is DFQATT and CDR2 SNEGSKA (reference sequence). TCRdb's copy holds only in-frame clones and misses some; the assay was immunoSEQ multiplex PCR. The sample consists of about 5,000 clones, 68% of them appearing once. The chain is built from TRBV20-1 and TRBJ2-1; no clear D gene. The sequencing sample was made of pancreatic tumor tissue. This TCR derives from a human donor with pancreatic ductal adenocarcinoma. The CDR3 DNA reads TGCAGTGGAAGAGTATACAATGAGCAGTTCTTC. This sequence encodes CSGRVYNEQFF.